Here is one T cell receptor (beta chain) with its context. Germline assignment: CDR1 MNHNS and CDR2 SASEGT. V was trimmed by 6 bases and J by 7 bases, leaving 18 bases between them. The CDR3 has 14 residues. This sample was taken from a study of CD8 T cells in Susac syndrome. With random hexamers, reverse transcription was performed on roughly 0.5 to 1 ug of RNA. The authors amplified TCR beta CDR3 across 54 Vbeta and 13 Jbeta using immunoSEQ multiplex PCR. TCRdb processed the immunoSEQ multiplex PCR reads anew with MiXCR; each CDR3 protein has one entry. The sample has a few hundred thousand distinct CDR3 sequences, about 85% seen once.

The rearrangement uses TRBV6-1 and TRBJ1-2; possible D gene TRBD1, 6 bases. The sample consisted of CD8+ T cells from PBMCs. The sequence was obtained from a human donor with multiple sclerosis. The CDR3 spells CASSHGTGASGYTF. In nucleotides, the CDR3 is TGTGCCAGCAGCCACGGGACGGGGGCTTCTGGCTACACCTTC.